One T cell receptor beta chain is described in this entry. The CDR3 covers 14 residues. Germline V gene data show CDR1 as SGDLS and CDR2 as YYNGEE. With 0 bases clipped from V and 5 bases from J, the junction kept 3 bases outside the gene matches. This entry belongs to a study of blood T cell repertoires in COVID-19. Assay: immunoSEQ multiplex PCR; the TCRdb copy retains only in-frame clones and omits some. The table records roughly 140,000 clones, 88% of them present only once. The receptor was derived from a man between 50 and 59 years old with active or convalescent COVID-19. Sequences were obtained from peripheral blood. This chain connects TRBV9 to TRBJ2-7; 9 bases agree with TRBD1. DNA for the CDR3: TGTGCCAGCAGCGTAGGGGACAGGGCCAACGAGCAGTACTTC. This translates into CASSVGDRANEQYF.